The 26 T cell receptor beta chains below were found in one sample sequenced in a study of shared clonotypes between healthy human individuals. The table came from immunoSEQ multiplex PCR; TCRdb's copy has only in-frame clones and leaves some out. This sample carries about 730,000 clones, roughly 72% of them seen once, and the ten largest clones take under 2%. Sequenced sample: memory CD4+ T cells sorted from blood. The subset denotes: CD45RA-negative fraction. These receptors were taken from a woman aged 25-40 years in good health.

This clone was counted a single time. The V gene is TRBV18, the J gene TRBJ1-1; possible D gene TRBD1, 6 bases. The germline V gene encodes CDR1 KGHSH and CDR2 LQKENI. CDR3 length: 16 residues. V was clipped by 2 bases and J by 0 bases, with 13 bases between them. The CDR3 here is CASSPATGQMNTEAFF. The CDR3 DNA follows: TGTGCCAGCTCACCAGCGACAGGACAGATGAACACTGAAGCTTTCTTT.

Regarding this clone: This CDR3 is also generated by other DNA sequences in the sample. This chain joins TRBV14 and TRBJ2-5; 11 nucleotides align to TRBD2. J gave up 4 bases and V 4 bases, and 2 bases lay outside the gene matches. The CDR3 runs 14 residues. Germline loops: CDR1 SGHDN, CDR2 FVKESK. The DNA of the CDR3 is TGTGCCAGCAGCCGACTAGCGGGAAGAGAGACCCAGTACTTC. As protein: CASSRLAGRETQYF.

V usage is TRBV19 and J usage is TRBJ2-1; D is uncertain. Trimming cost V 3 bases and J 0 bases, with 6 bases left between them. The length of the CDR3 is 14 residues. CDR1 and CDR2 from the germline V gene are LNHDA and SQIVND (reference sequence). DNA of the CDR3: TGTGCCAGTAGTATCCCACGCTCCTACAATGAGCAGTTCTTC. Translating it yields CASSIPRSYNEQFF. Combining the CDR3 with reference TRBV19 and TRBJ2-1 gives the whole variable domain DGGITQSPKYLFRKEGQNVTLSCEQNLNHDAMYWYRQDPGQGLRLIYYSQIVNDFQKGDIAEGYSVSREKKESFPLTVTSAQKNPTAFYLCASSIPRSYNEQFFGPGTRLTVL.

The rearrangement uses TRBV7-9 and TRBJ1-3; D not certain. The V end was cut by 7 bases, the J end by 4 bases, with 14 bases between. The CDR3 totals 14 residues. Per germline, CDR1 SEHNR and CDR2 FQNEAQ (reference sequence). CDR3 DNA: TGTGCCAGCAACCTGAACATTCTCGGAAACACCATATATTTT. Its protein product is CASNLNILGNTIYF.

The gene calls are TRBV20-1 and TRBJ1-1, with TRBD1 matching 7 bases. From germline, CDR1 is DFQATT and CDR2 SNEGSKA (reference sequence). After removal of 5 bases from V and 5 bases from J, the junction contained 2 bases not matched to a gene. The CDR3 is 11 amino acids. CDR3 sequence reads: CSAGDRTEAFF. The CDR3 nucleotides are TGCAGTGCTGGGGACAGAACTGAAGCTTTCTTT.

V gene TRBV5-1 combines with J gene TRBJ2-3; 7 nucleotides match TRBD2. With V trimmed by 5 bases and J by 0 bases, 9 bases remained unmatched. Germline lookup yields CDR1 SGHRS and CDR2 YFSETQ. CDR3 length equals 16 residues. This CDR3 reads CASRPLAVSSTDTQYF. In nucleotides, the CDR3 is TGCGCCAGCAGACCCCTAGCGGTCTCTAGCACAGATACGCAGTATTTT.

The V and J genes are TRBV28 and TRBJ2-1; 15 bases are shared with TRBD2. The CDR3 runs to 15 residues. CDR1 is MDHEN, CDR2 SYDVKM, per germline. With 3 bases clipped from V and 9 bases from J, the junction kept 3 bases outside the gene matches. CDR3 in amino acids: CASSFGGLAGGEQFF. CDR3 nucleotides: TGTGCCAGCAGTTTTGGGGGACTAGCGGGAGGTGAGCAGTTCTTC.

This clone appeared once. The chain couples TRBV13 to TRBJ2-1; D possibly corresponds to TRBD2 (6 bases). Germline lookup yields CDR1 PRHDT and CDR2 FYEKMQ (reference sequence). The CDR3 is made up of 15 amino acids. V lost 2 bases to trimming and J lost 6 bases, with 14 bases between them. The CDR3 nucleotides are TGTGCCAGCAGCTTAAGACTAGGTCTTGCCAATGAGCAGTTCTTC. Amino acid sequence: CASSLRLGLANEQFF.

The DNA for the CDR3 is TGTGCCAGCAGTCCCGGGACGAATAGCAATCAGCCCCAGCATTTT. This translates into CASSPGTNSNQPQHF. This chain uses TRBV27 with TRBJ1-5, with a tentative D call TRBD1 (5 bases). In germline, CDR1 is MNHEY, CDR2 SMNVEV (reference sequence). The CDR3 is 15 amino acids. The ends were cut back, 5 bases at V and 0 bases at J, with 11 bases in the middle.

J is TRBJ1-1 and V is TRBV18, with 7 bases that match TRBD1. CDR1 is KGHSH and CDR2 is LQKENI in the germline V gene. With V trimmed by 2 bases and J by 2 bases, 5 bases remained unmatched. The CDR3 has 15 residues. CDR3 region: CASSPTGTANTEAFF. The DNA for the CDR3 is TGTGCCAGCTCACCAACCGGGACAGCCAACACTGAAGCTTTCTTT.

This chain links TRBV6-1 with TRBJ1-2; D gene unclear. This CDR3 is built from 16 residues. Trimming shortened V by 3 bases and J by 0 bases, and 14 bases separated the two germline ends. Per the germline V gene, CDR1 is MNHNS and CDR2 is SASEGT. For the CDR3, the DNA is TGTGCCAGCAGTGATGTCCGGGCGGCAGCTAACTATGGCTACACCTTC. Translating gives CASSDVRAAANYGYTF.

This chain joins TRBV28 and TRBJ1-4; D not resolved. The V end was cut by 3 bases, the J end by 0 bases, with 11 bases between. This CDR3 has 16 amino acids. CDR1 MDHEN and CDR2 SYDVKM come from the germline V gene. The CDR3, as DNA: TGTGCCAGCAGTTTGAAGAGATTTGCAACTAATGAAAAACTGTTTTTT. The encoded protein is CASSLKRFATNEKLFF. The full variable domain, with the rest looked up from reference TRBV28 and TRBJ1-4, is DVKVTQSSRYLVKRTGEKVFLECVQDMDHENMFWYRQDPGLGLRLIYFSYDVKMKEKGDIPEGYSVSREKKERFSLILESASTNQTSMYLCASSLKRFATNEKLFFGSGTQLSVL.

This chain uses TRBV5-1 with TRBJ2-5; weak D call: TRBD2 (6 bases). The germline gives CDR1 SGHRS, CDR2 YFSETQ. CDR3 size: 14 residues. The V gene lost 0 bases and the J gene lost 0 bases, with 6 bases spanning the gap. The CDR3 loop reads CASSLGTNQETQYF. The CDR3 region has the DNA TGCGCCAGCAGCTTGGGGACTAACCAAGAGACCCAGTACTTC.

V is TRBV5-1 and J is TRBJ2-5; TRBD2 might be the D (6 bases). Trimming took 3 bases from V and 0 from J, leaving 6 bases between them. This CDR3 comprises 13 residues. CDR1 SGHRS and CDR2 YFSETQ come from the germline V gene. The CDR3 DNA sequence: TGCGCCAGCAGCTGGGAGGACCAAGAGACCCAGTACTTC. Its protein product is CASSWEDQETQYF.

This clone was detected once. The CDR3 reads CASSFESDLSTDTQYF. In DNA, the CDR3 is TGCGCCAGCAGCTTTGAAAGCGACCTCAGCACAGATACGCAGTATTTT. The chain links TRBV5-1 to TRBJ2-3; no definite D call. The CDR3 has 16 amino acids. Germline assignment: CDR1 SGHRS and CDR2 YFSETQ. Trimming left V 2 bases short and J 0 bases short, with 13 bases between.

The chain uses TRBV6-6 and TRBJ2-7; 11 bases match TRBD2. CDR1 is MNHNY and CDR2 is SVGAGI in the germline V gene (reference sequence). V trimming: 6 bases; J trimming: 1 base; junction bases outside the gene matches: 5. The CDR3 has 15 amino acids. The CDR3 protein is CASSYRTSGSYEQYF. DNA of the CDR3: TGTGCCAGCAGCTATAGGACTAGCGGGTCCTACGAGCAGTACTTC.

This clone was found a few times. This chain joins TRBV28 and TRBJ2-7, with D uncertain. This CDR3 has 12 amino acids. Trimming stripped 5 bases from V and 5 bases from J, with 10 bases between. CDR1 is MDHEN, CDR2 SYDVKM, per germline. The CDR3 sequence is CASSPYKNEQYF. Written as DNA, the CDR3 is TGTGCCAGCAGTCCCTATAAGAACGAGCAGTACTTC.

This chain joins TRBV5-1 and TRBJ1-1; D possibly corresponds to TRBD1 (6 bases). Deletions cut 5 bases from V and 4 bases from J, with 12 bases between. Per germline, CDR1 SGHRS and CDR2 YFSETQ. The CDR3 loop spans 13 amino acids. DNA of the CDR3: TGCGCCAGCAGGGGGGGGCTTGGCACTGAAGCTTTCTTT. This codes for CASRGGLGTEAFF.

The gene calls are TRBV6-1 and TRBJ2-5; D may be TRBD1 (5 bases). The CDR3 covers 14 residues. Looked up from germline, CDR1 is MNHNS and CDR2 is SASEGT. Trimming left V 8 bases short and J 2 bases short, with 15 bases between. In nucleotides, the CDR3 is TGTGCCAGCGACAAAGCGACAGCTCAAGAGACCCAGTACTTC. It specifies CASDKATAQETQYF.

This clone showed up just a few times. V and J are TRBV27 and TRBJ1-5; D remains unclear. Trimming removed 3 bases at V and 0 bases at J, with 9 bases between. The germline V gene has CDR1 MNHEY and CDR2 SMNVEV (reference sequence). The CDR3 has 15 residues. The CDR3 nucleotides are TGTGCCAGCAGTTTCATGGACTATAGCAATCAGCCCCAGCATTTT. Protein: CASSFMDYSNQPQHF.

The CDR3 reads CASSYGTSETQYF. CDR3 DNA: TGTGCCAGCAGCTATGGGACGTCGGAGACCCAGTACTTC. The chain employs TRBV7-7 and TRBJ2-5, with D perhaps TRBD1 or TRBD2 (5 bases each). The germline gives CDR1 SSHAT, CDR2 FNYEAQ (reference sequence). The CDR3 loop spans 13 amino acids. V gave up 4 bases and J gave up 5 bases, with 11 bases separating them.

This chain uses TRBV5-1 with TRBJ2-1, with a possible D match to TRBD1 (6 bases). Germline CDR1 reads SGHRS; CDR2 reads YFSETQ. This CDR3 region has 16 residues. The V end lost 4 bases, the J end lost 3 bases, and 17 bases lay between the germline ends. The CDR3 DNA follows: TGCGCCAGCAGCCCCAGAGGGGGAGCCAGCTACAATGAGCAGTTCTTC. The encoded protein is CASSPRGGASYNEQFF.

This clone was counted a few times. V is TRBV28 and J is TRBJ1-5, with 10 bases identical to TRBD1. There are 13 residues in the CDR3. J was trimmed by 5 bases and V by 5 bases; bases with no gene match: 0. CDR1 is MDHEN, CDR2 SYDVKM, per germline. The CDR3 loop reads CASSGQGDQPQHF. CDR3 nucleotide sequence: TGTGCCAGCAGTGGACAGGGGGATCAGCCCCAGCATTTT.

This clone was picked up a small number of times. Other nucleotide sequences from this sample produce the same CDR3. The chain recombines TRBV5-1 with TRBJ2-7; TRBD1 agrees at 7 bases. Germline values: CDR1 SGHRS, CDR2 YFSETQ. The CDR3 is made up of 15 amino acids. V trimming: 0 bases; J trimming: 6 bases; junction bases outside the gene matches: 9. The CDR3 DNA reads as TGCGCCAGCAGCTTGGGTGACAGGGACAGTCCCGAGCAGTACTTC. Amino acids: CASSLGDRDSPEQYF.

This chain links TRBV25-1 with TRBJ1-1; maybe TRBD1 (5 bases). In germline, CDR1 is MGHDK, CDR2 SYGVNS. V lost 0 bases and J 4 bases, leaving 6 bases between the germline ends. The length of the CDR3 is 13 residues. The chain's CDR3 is CASSEYRGTEAFF. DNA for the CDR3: TGTGCCAGCAGTGAATATAGGGGCACTGAAGCTTTCTTT.

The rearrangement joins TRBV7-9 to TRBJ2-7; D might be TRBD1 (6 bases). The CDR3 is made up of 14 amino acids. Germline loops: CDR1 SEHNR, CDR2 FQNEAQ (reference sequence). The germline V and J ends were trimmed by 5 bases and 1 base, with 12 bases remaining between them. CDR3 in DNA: TGTGCCAGCAGCGATTACAGGGAGTCCTACGAGCAGTACTTC. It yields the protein CASSDYRESYEQYF. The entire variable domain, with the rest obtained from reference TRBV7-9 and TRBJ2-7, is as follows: DTGVSQNPRHKITKRGQNVTFRCDPISEHNRLYWYRQTLGQGPEFLTYFQNEAQLEKSRLLSDRFSAERPKGSFSTLEIQRTEQGDSAMYLCASSDYRESYEQYFGPGTRLTVT.